One sample yielded the 11 T cell receptor beta chains listed below, sequenced in a study of identical twins. TCRdb analysed the 5' RACE reads with MiXCR anew, one entry per CDR3 protein. The sample yields some 730,000 distinct CDR3 sequences, roughly 18% seen once. The same sample was also used in a study of T cells expressing NK-cell markers.

The specimen was PBMCs. The receptors stem from a woman between 18 and 29 years old in good health.

The chain recombines TRBV20-1 with TRBJ2-2; D possibly uses TRBD1 or TRBD2 (7 bases each). Trimming took 0 bases from V and 1 from J, leaving 15 bases between them. CDR3 size: 17 residues. Germline CDR1 and CDR2: DFQATT and SNEGSKA (reference sequence). CDR3 DNA: TGCAGTGCTAGAGACCTAACCAGGGGGGGGAACACCGGGGAGCTGTTTTTT. This gives the protein CSARDLTRGGNTGELFF.

The chain has TRBV7-9 and TRBJ2-4; D is ambiguous. Germline V gives CDR1 SEHNR, CDR2 FQNEAQ (reference sequence). The CDR3 is 14 residues long. The V end lost 8 bases, the J end lost 2 bases, and 13 bases lay between the germline ends. CDR3 nucleotide sequence: TGTGCCAGCGGGGTCGTCGGGTCCAAAAACATTCAGTACTTC. Translation gives CASGVVGSKNIQYF.

The chain is built from TRBV20-1 and TRBJ1-5, with D unresolved. V was trimmed by 3 bases and J by 5 bases, leaving 8 bases between them. Germline loops: CDR1 DFQATT, CDR2 SNEGSKA (reference sequence). The CDR3 consists of 12 residues. The CDR3 DNA reads TGCAGTGCTAGCTCTCCGGATCAGCCCCAGCATTTT. Amino acids: CSASSPDQPQHF.

This clonotype was recorded many times. This chain connects TRBV6-1 to TRBJ2-3, with D possibly being TRBD1 or TRBD2 (5 bases each). Germline CDR1 reads MNHNS; CDR2 reads SASEGT. Trimming cost V 11 bases and J 0 bases, with 12 bases left between them. This CDR3 region has 13 residues. The CDR3 DNA follows: TGTGCCGCGACGAGGGGAAGCACAGATACGCAGTATTTT. It codes for CAATRGSTDTQYF.

This clonotype was detected only a few times. The rearrangement uses TRBV12-3 or TRBV12-4 and TRBJ2-5, with D maybe TRBD1 (6 bases). The V end was cut by 6 bases, the J end by 4 bases, with 12 bases between. The CDR3 is 13 residues long. The CDR3, as DNA: TGTGCCAGCAGGGACAGTTCACGAGAGACCCAGTACTTC. The encoded protein is CASRDSSRETQYF.

The chain carries TRBV6-6 and TRBJ1-4; possible D gene TRBD1, 5 bases. The CDR3 has 11 amino acids. The germline V gene encodes CDR1 MNHNY and CDR2 SVGAGI (reference sequence). Deletions cut 8 bases from V and 8 bases from J, with 9 bases between. CDR3 sequence (DNA): TGTGCCAGCGCCAGGGAGGAAAAACTGTTTTTT. Its protein product is CASAREEKLFF.

This rearrangement joins TRBV7-9 to TRBJ2-7, with 8 bases aligning to TRBD2. CDR3 length equals 14 residues. Germline V gene lookup returns CDR1 SEHNR and CDR2 FQNEAQ (reference sequence). The V and J ends lost 4 bases and 5 bases, in that order; junction bases with no gene match: 7. The CDR3 region has the DNA TGTGCCAGCAGCTACGGACTAGCCGCCGACGAGCAGTACTTC. This encodes CASSYGLAADEQYF.

This clonotype came up once. The CDR3 loop is CSARLSSRWPYEQYF. As DNA, the CDR3 is TGCAGTGCTAGACTTTCGAGCAGGTGGCCCTACGAGCAGTACTTC. This chain uses TRBV20-1 with TRBJ2-7; D uncertain. With 2 bases removed from V and 2 bases from J, the gap between germline ends came to 16 bases. Germline CDR1 DFQATT, CDR2 SNEGSKA (reference sequence). CDR3 length: 15 residues.

This clonotype occurred many times. The V gene is TRBV10-2, the J gene TRBJ1-5; D uncertain. Germline-derived CDR1 and CDR2 are WSHSY and SAAADI. CDR3 length: 13 amino acids. V was cut by 6 bases and J by 0 bases, with 6 bases left in between. In nucleotides, the CDR3 is TGCGCCAGCAGCACGTATAGCAATCAGCCCCAGCATTTT. Translating gives CASSTYSNQPQHF.

This clonotype was counted at least ten times. The chain carries TRBV7-2 and TRBJ1-5; D call uncertain. Per germline, CDR1 SGHTA and CDR2 FQGNSA. This CDR3 contains 15 residues. Trimming took off 1 base at V and 0 bases at J, with 7 bases between the two ends. The chain's CDR3 is CASSLGAISNQPQHF. DNA for the CDR3: TGTGCCAGCAGCTTAGGGGCCATTAGCAATCAGCCCCAGCATTTT.

This clonotype occurred a few times. As DNA, the CDR3 is TGTGCCAGCAGTACACGACGGAGCTCCTACAATGAGCAGTTCTTC. Its protein is CASSTRRSSYNEQFF. The genes are TRBV12-3 or TRBV12-4 and TRBJ2-1; no reliable D call. V gave up 5 bases and J gave up 0 bases, with 11 bases separating them. This CDR3 is 15 amino acids long.